The 6 T cell receptor beta chains below were found in one sample sequenced in a study of patients and donors after allogeneic stem cell transplantation. In TCRdb, the RT-PCR reads were re-called with MiXCR into one record per CDR3 protein. The top ten hold over 6% of the sample, which has about 410,000 distinct CDR3 sequences, around 15% seen once. The source material was blood, either unsorted or a sorted T cell fraction (not recorded which). Receptor source: a human donor who was either an allogeneic HSCT recipient or a stem cell or donor lymphocyte infusion donor (not recorded which). It is not recorded whose cells these are; they may come from a transplant donor.

This chain connects TRBV24-1 to TRBJ1-2; D gene uncertain. With 3 bases removed from V and 6 bases from J, the gap between germline ends came to 13 bases. Per germline, CDR1 KGHDR and CDR2 SFDVKD. The CDR3 has 14 amino acids. CDR3 in amino acids: CATSDPRYRDGYTF. CDR3 coding DNA: TGTGCCACCAGTGATCCCAGATATCGGGATGGCTACACCTTC.

The V and J genes are TRBV15 and TRBJ1-3; D is unclear. Germline values: CDR1 LNHNV, CDR2 YYDKDF (reference sequence). V shed 4 bases and J shed 0 bases, with 13 bases lying between them. The CDR3 sequence is 16 residues long. The CDR3 DNA reads TGTGCCACCAGCACCCGGACTCTTAGCTCTGGAAACACCATATATTTT. It encodes CATSTRTLSSGNTIYF.

This clonotype showed up many times. The rearrangement links TRBV29-1 to TRBJ2-3; D gene unclear. This CDR3 contains 14 residues. V shed 3 bases and J shed 0 bases, with 10 bases lying between them. In germline, CDR1 is SQVTM, CDR2 ANQGSEA. DNA of the CDR3: TGCAGCGTTGAGTCGGACGGAAGCACAGATACGCAGTATTTT. Translating gives CSVESDGSTDTQYF.

V gene TRBV12-3 or TRBV12-4 combines with J gene TRBJ2-5; D ambiguous. This CDR3 spans 15 amino acids. The V and J ends lost 5 bases and 0 bases respectively, with 13 bases between them. The CDR3 sequence is CASSPPKKYQETQYF. CDR3 nucleotides: TGTGCCAGCAGTCCGCCAAAAAAGTACCAAGAGACCCAGTACTTC.

This clonotype showed up many times. The V call is TRBV10-3, the J call TRBJ2-2, with D possibly being TRBD2 (6 bases). Germline values: CDR1 ENHRY, CDR2 SYGVKD. Trimming pared 2 bases from V and 0 bases from J, leaving 7 bases between. This CDR3 comprises 15 residues. CDR3 DNA: TGTGCCATCAGTGAGCCGGGGGCGAACACCGGGGAGCTGTTTTTT. Translation gives CAISEPGANTGELFF.

A few counts support this clonotype. The chain recombines TRBV5-6 with TRBJ2-2, with TRBD2 identical over 13 bases. V gave up 3 bases and J gave up 4 bases; unmatched junction bases: 6. In germline, CDR1 is SGHDT, CDR2 YYEEEE. This CDR3 spans 17 amino acids. The CDR3: CASSSGLAGPVTGELFF. The CDR3 DNA reads as TGTGCCAGCAGCTCGGGACTAGCGGGGCCGGTCACCGGGGAGCTGTTTTTT.